This T cell receptor (beta chain) comes out of a study of shared clonotypes between healthy human individuals. Across the study: Aged 18 to 49, the donors were a couple of women and a few men. Overall study findings and caveats: The study found 4.5% to 6% of naive CD4 clonotypes shared across a handful of donors. Larger estimated richness was generally recorded for naive subsets relative to memory subsets. When compared with the clonotypes that were shared by all four sorted-subset donors, the non-shared clonotypes turned out to have lower generation probabilities.

In the case of this clone: What it binds is unknown. This specimen includes other DNA sequences encoding the same CDR3.

With 0 bases removed from V and 6 bases from J, the gap between germline ends came to 6 bases. Germline assignment: CDR1 MNHEY and CDR2 SVGAGI. The CDR3 length is 13 residues. Terminally differentiated effector memory CD45RA+ cells were excluded from the naive CD8 cells, which were CD45RO-negative and positively selected for CCR7. Using immunoSEQ multiplex PCR, the repertoire was profiled, and TCRdb retains in-frame clones only, with some absent. The sample contains around 1.9 million clones, about 93% of which appear only once. The clonotype originates from a man aged 18 to 35 in good health. Some clones in this sample may be carry-over from other donors' samples. The V gene is TRBV6-5, the J gene TRBJ2-1; D unclear. Material for sequencing was naive CD8+ T cells from PBMCs. The CDR3 DNA follows: TGTGCCAGCAGTTACTCGACGGTCAATGAGCAGTTCTTC. Translation: CASSYSTVNEQFF.